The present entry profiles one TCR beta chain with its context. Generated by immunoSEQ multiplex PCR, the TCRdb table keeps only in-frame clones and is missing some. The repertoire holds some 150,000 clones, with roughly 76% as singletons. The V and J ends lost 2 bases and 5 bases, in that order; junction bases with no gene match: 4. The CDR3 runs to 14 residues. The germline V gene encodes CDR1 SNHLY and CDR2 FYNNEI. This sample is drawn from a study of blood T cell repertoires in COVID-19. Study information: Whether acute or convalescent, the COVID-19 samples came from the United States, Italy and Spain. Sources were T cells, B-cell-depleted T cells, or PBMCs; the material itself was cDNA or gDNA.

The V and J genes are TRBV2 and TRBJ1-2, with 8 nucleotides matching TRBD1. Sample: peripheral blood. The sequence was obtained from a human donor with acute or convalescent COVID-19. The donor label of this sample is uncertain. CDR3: CASSETGQVYGYTF. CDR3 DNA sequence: TGTGCCAGCAGTGAAACGGGACAGGTTTATGGCTACACCTTC.